The 18 T cell receptor beta chains below all came from one sample that was sequenced in a study of PD-L1 blockade in urothelial cancer. The assay was immunoSEQ multiplex PCR, and TCRdb's table has in-frame clones only and misses some. The sample shows about 52,000 clones, approximately 80% of them seen only once. This material consisted of PBMCs, taken around atezolizumab (anti-PD-L1) treatment. These receptors all come from a man aged 70 or older with urothelial cancer.

This chain links TRBV7-6 with TRBJ2-5, with D perhaps matching TRBD2 (6 bases). Germline CDR1 SGHVS, CDR2 FNYEAQ. Trimming pared 1 base from V and 5 bases from J, leaving 17 bases between. The CDR3 has 16 amino acids. CDR3 sequence reads: CASSLGRGPEGETQYF. The CDR3 DNA reads TGTGCCAGCAGCTTAGGTCGTGGCCCGGAGGGGGAGACCCAGTACTTC.

As regards this clone: The junction departs from germline at one end; a sequencing error may be responsible. The chain carries TRBV6-1 and TRBJ1-5; D may be TRBD1 (5 bases). The V gene's germline CDR1 is MNHNS and CDR2 SASEGT. This CDR3 has 16 amino acids. The CDR3 DNA reads as TGTGCCAGCACTGAAACCCGGGACTACACCAATCAGCCCCAGCATTTT. Residues: CASTETRDYTNQPQHF.

This clone has only a few counts. Other DNA variants within this sample encode the same CDR3. The chain carries TRBV5-1 and TRBJ2-7; 11 nucleotides match TRBD1. CDR3 length: 15 residues. In germline, CDR1 is SGHRS, CDR2 YFSETQ. With V trimmed by 0 bases and J by 3 bases, 2 bases remained unmatched. This CDR3 is CASSLEGQGDYEQYF. The CDR3 nucleotides are TGCGCCAGCAGCTTGGAGGGACAGGGGGACTACGAGCAGTACTTC.

The chain joins TRBV5-1 to TRBJ2-3; D ambiguous. The length of the CDR3 is 17 residues. CDR1 SGHRS and CDR2 YFSETQ come from the germline V gene. V dropped 2 bases and J dropped 2 bases, with 18 bases sitting between them. The CDR3, as DNA: TGCGCCAGCAGCTTAGCGTCCAAATTGGCTTCCACAGATACGCAGTATTTT. Translating gives CASSLASKLASTDTQYF.

V usage is TRBV13 and J usage is TRBJ2-7, with 11 bases aligning to TRBD1. Germline CDR1 reads PRHDT; CDR2 reads FYEKMQ (reference sequence). J was trimmed by 1 base and V by 5 bases; bases with no gene match: 7. CDR3 length: 16 residues. Written as DNA, the CDR3 is TGTGCCAGCAGCCTCGGGACAGGGGGTCGGTCCTACGAGCAGTACTTC. Amino acids: CASSLGTGGRSYEQYF.

The V call is TRBV4-1, the J call TRBJ1-1; possibly TRBD1 for D (5 bases). This CDR3 is 16 amino acids long. V was shortened by 4 bases and J by 2 bases, with 17 bases between the two germline ends. Germline V gene lookup returns CDR1 MGHRA and CDR2 YSYEKL. CDR3 coding DNA: TGCGCCAGCAGCCCCTTGTCGGGGGACGTTAACACTGAAGCTTTCTTT. This translates into CASSPLSGDVNTEAFF.

V is TRBV7-9 and J is TRBJ1-5; D call uncertain. CDR3 size: 15 residues. Germline CDR1 and CDR2: SEHNR and FQNEAQ (reference sequence). V dropped 5 bases and J dropped 5 bases, with 16 bases sitting between them. CDR3 region: CASSPGGLSYQPQHF. CDR3 nucleotide sequence: TGTGCCAGCAGCCCTGGAGGGTTGAGCTATCAGCCCCAGCATTTT.

The chain joins TRBV2 to TRBJ2-5; 9 bases are shared with TRBD2. J gave up 5 bases and V 7 bases, and 5 bases lay outside the gene matches. This CDR3 contains 13 residues. CDR1 SNHLY and CDR2 FYNNEI come from the germline V gene. In DNA, the CDR3 is TGTGCCAGCACGTCTAGCGGGATTGAGACCCAGTACTTC. Its translation is CASTSSGIETQYF.

V gene TRBV10-1 combines with J gene TRBJ2-3; tentatively, D is TRBD2 (6 bases). There are 12 residues in the CDR3. Germline-derived CDR1 and CDR2 are WNHNN and SYGVQD (reference sequence). Trimming took 11 bases from V and 5 from J, leaving 14 bases between them. The CDR3 reads CASRERGDTQYF. As DNA, the CDR3 is TGCGCCTCCCGGGAGCGAGGAGATACGCAGTATTTT.

The chain employs TRBV7-2 and TRBJ2-1; 7 bases are shared with TRBD2. J gave up 0 bases and V 2 bases, and 4 bases lay outside the gene matches. Germline values: CDR1 SGHTA, CDR2 FQGNSA. The CDR3 is 16 amino acids. Here the CDR3 reads CASSLLAANSYNEQFF. CDR3 in DNA: TGTGCCAGCAGCTTACTAGCGGCCAACTCCTACAATGAGCAGTTCTTC. Complete variable domain (other parts from reference TRBV7-2 and TRBJ2-1): GAGVSQSPSNKVTEKGKDVELRCDPISGHTALYWYRQSLGQGLEFLIYFQGNSAPDKSGLPSDRFSAERTGGSVSTLTIQRTQQEDSAVYLCASSLLAANSYNEQFFGPGTRLTVL.

This clone was counted only a few times. The J gene is TRBJ1-5, the V gene TRBV9, with a tentative D call TRBD1 (5 bases). CDR1 is SGDLS and CDR2 is YYNGEE in the germline V gene. The CDR3 is made up of 13 amino acids. Trimming removed 0 bases at V and 4 bases at J, with 5 bases between. CDR3 bases: TGTGCCAGCAGCGTAGGACAGAATCAGCCCCAGCATTTT. Translating gives CASSVGQNQPQHF.

The V and J genes are TRBV13 and TRBJ1-2, with a weak D call TRBD1 (5 bases). Germline V lookup: CDR1 PRHDT, CDR2 FYEKMQ (reference sequence). The CDR3 extends over 15 amino acids. V was pared by 4 bases and J by 8 bases, with 20 bases between. CDR3 in amino acids: CASSSDLTVHSGYTF. As DNA, the CDR3 is TGTGCCAGCAGCTCAGACTTGACAGTTCATTCCGGCTACACCTTC.

This chain joins TRBV7-2 and TRBJ2-3; D is unresolved. The CDR3 runs to 15 residues. Germline loops: CDR1 SGHTA, CDR2 FQGNSA. The ends were cut back, 0 bases at V and 1 base at J, with 8 bases in the middle. The CDR3 DNA reads as TGTGCCAGCAGCTTAGCGCAGAGGCGCACAGATACGCAGTATTTT. Its protein is CASSLAQRRTDTQYF.

Written as DNA, the CDR3 is TGTGCCAGTAAAGAGACAGGTCCATCCTACGAGCAGTACTTC. Translated: CASKETGPSYEQYF. The V gene is TRBV19, the J gene TRBJ2-7; possibly TRBD1 for D (6 bases). The CDR3 runs to 14 residues. Germline V lookup: CDR1 LNHDA, CDR2 SQIVND (reference sequence). V was clipped by 7 bases and J by 1 base, with 14 bases between them.

The rearrangement links TRBV18 to TRBJ2-7; the D gene is possibly TRBD1 (6 bases). With 3 bases removed from V and 2 bases from J, the gap between germline ends came to 11 bases. The CDR3 totals 14 residues. Germline V lookup: CDR1 KGHSH, CDR2 LQKENI. The CDR3 coding sequence is TGTGCCAGCTCACCTCAGGGGCAGCCCTACGAGCAGTACTTC. Translation gives CASSPQGQPYEQYF. Filled out from reference TRBV18 and TRBJ2-7, the complete variable domain reads NAGVMQNPRHLVRRRGQEARLRCSPMKGHSHVYWYRQLPEEGLKFMVYLQKENIIDESGMPKERFSAEFPKEGPSILRIQQVVRGDSAAYFCASSPQGQPYEQYFGPGTRLTVT.

The chain employs TRBV7-9 and TRBJ2-7; D gene uncertain. Germline V gene lookup returns CDR1 SEHNR and CDR2 FQNEAQ (reference sequence). This CDR3 is built from 12 residues. The V gene lost 7 bases and the J gene lost 7 bases, with 14 bases spanning the gap. This chain's CDR3 is CASTNRISEQYF. The CDR3 DNA sequence: TGTGCCAGCACCAACAGAATCAGTGAGCAGTACTTC. Full variable domain (rest looked up from reference TRBV7-9 and TRBJ2-7): DTGVSQNPRHKITKRGQNVTFRCDPISEHNRLYWYRQTLGQGPEFLTYFQNEAQLEKSRLLSDRFSAERPKGSFSTLEIQRTEQGDSAMYLCASTNRISEQYFGPGTRLTVT.

This CDR3 reads CASSPSGQGGQTQYF. In nucleotides, the CDR3 is TGTGCCAGCAGTCCAAGCGGACAGGGAGGCCAGACCCAGTACTTC. The V gene is TRBV2, the J gene TRBJ2-5; 8 nucleotides line up with TRBD1. This CDR3 comprises 15 residues. Germline V lookup: CDR1 SNHLY, CDR2 FYNNEI. Trimming took 5 bases from V and 6 from J; bases not matched to a gene: 11.

The chain employs TRBV5-1 and TRBJ2-7; a possible D gene is TRBD2 (5 bases). This CDR3 has 13 amino acids. V lost 4 bases to trimming and J lost 5 bases, with 13 bases between them. Germline loops: CDR1 SGHRS, CDR2 YFSETQ. The DNA for the CDR3 is TGCGCCAGCAGCCGCAGCTTGGAGGACGAGCAGTACTTC. It specifies CASSRSLEDEQYF.